This entry lists 10 T cell receptor beta chains sequenced from one sample in a study of cytomegalovirus exposure and HLA in healthy donors. The PCR used 60 Vbeta and 13 Jbeta primers. The assay was immunoSEQ multiplex PCR, and TCRdb's table has in-frame clones only and misses some. The sample holds 90,000 to 140,000 clones, roughly 79% seen once. Material for sequencing was PBMCs. The origin of the receptors is a man aged 40-49 years in good health and CMV-seronegative.

V and J are TRBV5-6 and TRBJ1-1; possibly TRBD1 for D (5 bases). Between the trimmed V and J ends, which lost 2 bases and 0 bases, there was a span of 11 bases. Germline V lookup: CDR1 SGHDT, CDR2 YYEEEE. CDR3 length: 15 amino acids. The CDR3: CASSFGGNMNTEAFF. In DNA, the CDR3 is TGTGCCAGCAGCTTTGGGGGGAATATGAACACTGAAGCTTTCTTT. The full variable domain, rest sourced from reference TRBV5-6 and TRBJ1-1, is DAGVTQSPTHLIKTRGQQVTLRCSPKSGHDTVSWYQQALGQGPQFIFQYYEEEERQRGNFPDRFSGHQFPNYSSELNVNALLLGDSALYLCASSFGGNMNTEAFFGQGTRLTVV.

This clone was seen a handful of times. The V gene is TRBV28, the J gene TRBJ1-2, with 9 nucleotides matching TRBD1. The CDR3 loop spans 13 amino acids. Per the germline V gene, CDR1 is MDHEN and CDR2 is SYDVKM. V trimming: 6 bases; J trimming: 8 bases; junction bases outside the gene matches: 7. The CDR3 is CASSPQGAGGYTF. As DNA, the CDR3 is TGTGCCAGCAGCCCACAGGGGGCGGGGGGCTACACCTTC.

This clone was seen only a few times. This rearrangement joins TRBV7-9 to TRBJ2-3; TRBD2 is a possible D gene (6 bases). CDR3 length equals 14 residues. The germline V and J ends were trimmed by 1 base and 5 bases, with 10 bases remaining between them. Germline V gene lookup returns CDR1 SEHNR and CDR2 FQNEAQ (reference sequence). The CDR3 sequence is CASSLVASVDTQYF. The DNA of the CDR3 is TGTGCCAGCAGCTTAGTGGCTAGCGTAGATACGCAGTATTTT. Looking up the rest from reference TRBV7-9 and TRBJ2-3 gives the full variable domain: DTGVSQNPRHKITKRGQNVTFRCDPISEHNRLYWYRQTLGQGPEFLTYFQNEAQLEKSRLLSDRFSAERPKGSFSTLEIQRTEQGDSAMYLCASSLVASVDTQYFGPGTRLTVL.

This chain uses TRBV11-2 with TRBJ2-7; 9 positions match TRBD1. This CDR3 contains 13 residues. J gave up 7 bases and V 5 bases, and 6 bases lay outside the gene matches. Germline V CDR1 and CDR2: SGHAT, FQNNGV. The CDR3 DNA follows: TGTGCCAGCAGCCCTGGGACAGGGTGGGAGCAGTACTTC. Translation gives CASSPGTGWEQYF. The whole variable domain, remainder taken from reference TRBV11-2 and TRBJ2-7, is EAGVAQSPRYKIIEKRQSVAFWCNPISGHATLYWYQQILGQGPKLLIQFQNNGVVDDSQLPKDRFSAERLKGVDSTLKIQPAKLEDSAVYLCASSPGTGWEQYFGPGTRLTVT.

The rearrangement uses TRBV20-1 and TRBJ2-3, with unresolved D. There are 11 residues in the CDR3. Germline-derived CDR1 and CDR2 are DFQATT and SNEGSKA (reference sequence). The CDR3 reads CRLSGTDTQYF. CDR3 in DNA: TGCAGGTTGTCGGGCACAGATACGCAGTATTTT.

The chain has TRBV7-6 and TRBJ1-6, with D possibly matching TRBD1 (6 bases). V was cut by 5 bases and J by 10 bases, with 18 bases left in between. This CDR3 region has 15 residues. Germline values: CDR1 SGHVS, CDR2 FNYEAQ. The CDR3 region is CASSPIQGTGSPLHF. CDR3 nucleotides: TGTGCCAGCAGCCCCATACAGGGAACGGGGTCACCCCTCCACTTT.

The CDR3 sequence is CASSSITSGSTDTQYF. CDR3 DNA: TGTGCCAGCAGTTCTATTACTAGCGGGAGCACAGATACGCAGTATTTT. This rearrangement joins TRBV6-6 to TRBJ2-3; 9 bases are a match to TRBD2. Trimming took 4 bases from V and 0 from J; bases not matched to a gene: 5. Germline values: CDR1 MNHNY, CDR2 SVGAGI (reference sequence). CDR3 length: 16 amino acids.

This clone was picked up a small number of times. The V and J genes are TRBV14 and TRBJ2-7; 10 nucleotides agree with TRBD2. Germline values: CDR1 SGHDN, CDR2 FVKESK. J lost 4 bases, V lost 3 bases, and 6 bases had no gene match. This CDR3 has 15 amino acids. CDR3 DNA: TGTGCCAGCAGCCAGGATAGCGGGAGGCGGTACGAGCAGTACTTC. It encodes CASSQDSGRRYEQYF.

The chain couples TRBV7-9 to TRBJ2-5, with 9 bases that match TRBD2. Germline V gene sequence: CDR1 SEHNR, CDR2 FQNEAQ (reference sequence). V shed 5 bases and J 2 bases; nucleotides not matched to a gene: 6. The CDR3 runs 15 residues. The CDR3 nucleotides are TGTGCCAGCAGCCCCCGACTAGCGGAACAAGAGACCCAGTACTTC. Encoded protein: CASSPRLAEQETQYF. Combining the CDR3 with reference TRBV7-9 and TRBJ2-5 gives the whole variable domain DTGVSQNPRHKITKRGQNVTFRCDPISEHNRLYWYRQTLGQGPEFLTYFQNEAQLEKSRLLSDRFSAERPKGSFSTLEIQRTEQGDSAMYLCASSPRLAEQETQYFGPGTRLLVL.

The gene calls are TRBV4-3 and TRBJ1-4; unclear D gene. The germline gives CDR1 LGHNA, CDR2 YSLEER. CDR3 length: 19 amino acids. Trimming cost V 3 bases and J 8 bases, with 28 bases left between them. The CDR3 region is CASSQRVNRGLDVKEKLFF. The CDR3 nucleotides are TGCGCCAGCAGCCAGCGAGTAAACAGAGGGTTGGATGTGAAGGAAAAACTGTTTTTT.